A single sample is the source of the 26 T cell receptor beta chains below, sequenced in a study of T cell repertoires in cytomegalovirus infection. TCRdb independently ran MiXCR on the reads; one entry per CDR3 protein. There are around 530,000 distinct CDR3 sequences in the sample; about 26% occur only once, and roughly an eighth lies in the top ten. Sequencing was performed on PBMCs. Receptors originate from a human donor in good health (CMV status not recorded). Some clones in this sample may be carry-over from other donors' samples.

The chain has TRBV5-1 and TRBJ2-1; 7 nucleotides match TRBD2. This CDR3 has 15 residues. V lost 1 base and J lost 6; bases outside the gene matches: 7. Germline assignment: CDR1 SGHRS and CDR2 YFSETQ. The CDR3 DNA sequence: TGCGCCAGCAGCTTGTCCCTAGCGGATACCAATGAGCAGTTCTTC. Protein: CASSLSLADTNEQFF.

This chain joins TRBV27 and TRBJ2-7, with 9 bases aligning to TRBD2. V trimming: 4 bases; J trimming: 2 bases; junction bases outside the gene matches: 9. This CDR3 spans 16 amino acids. CDR1 is MNHEY, CDR2 SMNVEV, per germline (reference sequence). As DNA, the CDR3 is TGTGCCAGCAGTTCCCTAGCGGGGACTAACCCCTACGAGCAGTACTTC. Residues: CASSSLAGTNPYEQYF.

The chain links TRBV28 to TRBJ1-2; a weak D match, TRBD1 (5 bases). Germline V lookup: CDR1 MDHEN, CDR2 SYDVKM. Between the trimmed V and J ends, which lost 8 bases and 4 bases, there was a span of 11 bases. The CDR3 runs 12 residues. The CDR3, as DNA: TGTGCCAGCCTTGGGACGGGCTATGGCTACACCTTC. It codes for CASLGTGYGYTF.

The table lists this clonotype with a few counts. No conserved phenylalanine or tryptophan is present at the end of the CDR3, so a read error is the likely explanation. It is unclear where the CDR3 begins or ends on the DNA, so no DNA is shown, and the CDR3 is as TCRdb lists it. The chain combines TRBV2 with TRBJ2-7. Germline V gene data show CDR1 as SNHLY and CDR2 as FYNNEI. The CDR3 contains 12 residues when both ends are counted. CDR3 loop: CASSEALEQLSD.

In this sample, this clonotype turned up many times. V is TRBV7-2 and J is TRBJ1-4, with D tentatively TRBD1 (6 bases). CDR1 and CDR2 (germline): SGHTA, FQGNSA. The CDR3 covers 17 residues. Trimming pared 1 base from V and 0 bases from J, leaving 12 bases between. CDR3 loop: CASSLVGRGPTNEKLFF. CDR3 DNA sequence: TGTGCCAGCAGCTTAGTAGGCAGGGGCCCAACTAATGAAAAACTGTTTTTT.

This clonotype came up a few times. The J gene is TRBJ2-7, the V gene TRBV12-3 or TRBV12-4; D perhaps matches TRBD2 (6 bases). Deletions cut 3 bases from V and 4 bases from J, with 13 bases between. The CDR3 spans 14 residues. The CDR3 loop reads CASSLTGSGYEQYF. For the CDR3, the DNA is TGTGCCAGCAGTTTGACCGGGAGCGGTTACGAGCAGTACTTC.

The sample holds a few counts of this clonotype. This chain links TRBV5-1 with TRBJ2-1, with D possibly TRBD2 on 6 matching bases. The CDR3 covers 14 residues. CDR1 is SGHRS, CDR2 YFSETQ, per germline. V lost 3 bases, J lost 4 bases, and 11 bases lay in between. The CDR3 spells CASSSGGTYNEQFF. CDR3 coding DNA: TGCGCCAGCAGCTCGGGCGGGACTTACAATGAGCAGTTCTTC.

This clonotype was seen a handful of times. The V and J genes are TRBV19 and TRBJ2-1; 9 bases align to TRBD2. This CDR3 region has 14 residues. CDR1 LNHDA and CDR2 SQIVND come from the germline V gene (reference sequence). V shed 5 bases and J 9 bases; nucleotides not matched to a gene: 8. The CDR3 is CASSWVAGDSEQFF. In DNA, the CDR3 is TGTGCCAGTAGTTGGGTAGCGGGAGACAGTGAGCAGTTCTTC.

This clonotype was recorded at least ten times. The CDR3 region has the DNA TGTGCCAGCAGCCCCCGCTCTCTAGAGAGCTCCTACAATGAGCAGTTCTTC. Encoded protein: CASSPRSLESSYNEQFF. The rearrangement uses TRBV7-2 and TRBJ2-1; D unclear. CDR1 and CDR2 from the germline V gene are SGHTA and FQGNSA. The CDR3 is made up of 17 amino acids. V lost 5 bases to trimming and J lost 0 bases, with 17 bases between them.

The V call is TRBV7-2, the J call TRBJ2-7; D is possibly TRBD2 (5 bases). The CDR3 has 15 amino acids. V was trimmed by 0 bases and J by 2 bases, leaving 11 bases between them. Germline CDR1 is SGHTA and CDR2 is FQGNSA. The CDR3 here is CASSLAAARTYEQYV. In DNA, the CDR3 is TGTGCCAGCAGCTTAGCAGCGGCCAGGACCTACGAGCAGTACGTC.

The V and J genes are TRBV4-1 and TRBJ2-3, with 16 bases aligning to TRBD2. The germline gives CDR1 MGHRA, CDR2 YSYEKL. V lost 1 base, J lost 10 bases, and 8 bases stayed unmatched. The CDR3 consists of 17 residues. The CDR3 spells CASSQGPGLAGGPSQYF. As DNA, the CDR3 is TGCGCCAGCAGCCAAGGGCCGGGACTAGCGGGGGGGCCGTCGCAGTATTTT.

The table lists this clonotype with a few counts. The genes are TRBV29-1 and TRBJ2-2; D is perhaps TRBD1 or TRBD2 (5 bases each). CDR3 size: 14 residues. Deletions cut 6 bases from V and 2 bases from J, with 13 bases between. Germline CDR1 is SQVTM and CDR2 is ANQGSEA. CDR3 nucleotide sequence: TGCAGCGTCGAAAGGGACCTTAACACCGGGGAGCTGTTTTTT. Translated: CSVERDLNTGELFF.

Many counts were recorded for this clonotype. The gene calls are TRBV7-2 and TRBJ1-1; D not certain. The germline CDR1 and CDR2 sequences are SGHTA and FQGNSA. Trimming removed 4 bases from V and 5 bases from J, with 17 bases in between. This CDR3 comprises 15 residues. This chain's CDR3 is CASSWSADGLTEAFF. For the CDR3, the DNA is TGTGCCAGCAGCTGGTCCGCCGATGGCCTTACTGAAGCTTTCTTT.

The genes are TRBV7-9 and TRBJ1-1; TRBD1 aligns across 8 bases. The junction had 6 bases not matched to a gene; V was cut back by 5 bases and J by 1 base. The CDR3 has 15 amino acids. CDR1 is SEHNR, CDR2 FQNEAQ, per germline (reference sequence). The CDR3 DNA reads TGTGCCAGCAGCCGCCTTACAGGGGGGAACACTGAAGCTTTCTTT. Residues: CASSRLTGGNTEAFF.

This rearrangement joins TRBV3-1 to TRBJ1-1; 7 bases agree with TRBD1. After removal of 1 base from V and 4 bases from J, the junction contained 3 bases not matched to a gene. Germline V gene data show CDR1 as LGHDT and CDR2 as YNNKEL (reference sequence). This CDR3 has 14 amino acids. CDR3 amino acids: CASSQGQGTTEAFF. The CDR3 nucleotides read TGTGCCAGCAGCCAAGGACAGGGTACCACTGAAGCTTTCTTT. The variable domain in full, with the rest retrieved from reference TRBV3-1 and TRBJ1-1, is DTAVSQTPKYLVTQMGNDKSIKCEQNLGHDTMYWYKQDSKKFLKIMFSYNNKELIINETVPNRFSPKSPDKAHLNLHINSLELGDSAVYFCASSQGQGTTEAFFGQGTRLTVV.

The chain joins TRBV7-9 to TRBJ1-1; unclear D gene. CDR1 SEHNR and CDR2 FQNEAQ come from the germline V gene (reference sequence). The CDR3 runs to 15 residues. Trimming took off 0 bases at V and 1 base at J, with 9 bases between the two ends. The CDR3 here is CASSLAQVGNTEAFF. CDR3 DNA sequence: TGTGCCAGCAGCTTAGCGCAGGTGGGGAACACTGAAGCTTTCTTT.

The CDR3 sequence is CASSFYGEVYEQYF. DNA of the CDR3: TGCGCCAGCAGCTTCTACGGAGAGGTATACGAGCAGTACTTC. This chain joins TRBV5-1 and TRBJ2-7; the D is unclear. Germline V gene data show CDR1 as SGHRS and CDR2 as YFSETQ. This CDR3 region has 14 residues. V lost 2 bases, J lost 4 bases, and 13 bases lay in between.

The chain combines TRBV2 with TRBJ2-1; 8 nucleotides agree with TRBD2. Unmatched junction bases numbered 15, after V lost 7 bases and J lost 7 bases. In germline, CDR1 is SNHLY, CDR2 FYNNEI. The CDR3 has 16 residues. This chain's CDR3 is CASIPGGGTRLNEQFF. The DNA of the CDR3 is TGTGCCAGCATCCCGGGGGGCGGGACTAGGCTGAATGAGCAGTTCTTC.

This clonotype was seen ten or more times. The genes are TRBV7-2 and TRBJ1-4; D unresolved. The CDR3 length is 16 residues. V lost 5 bases and J 0 bases, leaving 13 bases between the germline ends. Germline CDR1 reads SGHTA; CDR2 reads FQGNSA. CDR3 coding DNA: TGTGCCAGCAGCAAACGGGCCAGATCAACTAATGAAAAACTGTTTTTT. This encodes CASSKRARSTNEKLFF.

This clonotype was recorded at least ten times. The V call is TRBV7-2, the J call TRBJ2-1; 9 nucleotides align to TRBD2. After removal of 3 bases from V and 0 bases from J, the junction contained 9 bases not matched to a gene. The length of the CDR3 is 18 residues. Germline CDR1 SGHTA, CDR2 FQGNSA. CDR3 nucleotide sequence: TGTGCCAGCAGCTTCCTCGGGGGTAGCGGGAGCTCCTACAATGAGCAGTTCTTC. Translated, it gives CASSFLGGSGSSYNEQFF. Looking up the rest from reference TRBV7-2 and TRBJ2-1 gives the full variable domain: GAGVSQSPSNKVTEKGKDVELRCDPISGHTALYWYRQSLGQGLEFLIYFQGNSAPDKSGLPSDRFSAERTGGSVSTLTIQRTQQEDSAVYLCASSFLGGSGSSYNEQFFGPGTRLTVL.

This clonotype turned up a few times. The chain carries TRBV6-2 or TRBV6-3 and TRBJ2-1; 11 positions agree with TRBD2. Unmatched junction bases numbered 18, after V lost 4 bases and J lost 7 bases. The CDR3 length is 19 residues. The V gene's germline CDR1 is MNHEY and CDR2 SVGEGT. The CDR3 sequence: CASSFGIAGGYSGGNEQFF. The CDR3 DNA reads TGTGCCAGCAGTTTCGGGATAGCGGGAGGGTACTCCGGCGGGAATGAGCAGTTCTTC.

The count of this clonotype is one. V gene TRBV19 combines with J gene TRBJ2-7; the match to TRBD1 covers 9 bases. CDR3 length equals 16 residues. V gave up 5 bases and J gave up 5 bases; unmatched junction bases: 13. The germline V gene encodes CDR1 LNHDA and CDR2 SQIVND (reference sequence). CDR3 sequence: CASSYITGTGTNEQYF. The CDR3 DNA sequence: TGTGCCAGTAGTTACATAACCGGGACAGGGACCAACGAGCAGTACTTC.

The chain carries TRBV18 and TRBJ2-3, with 11 bases aligning to TRBD1. This CDR3 has 15 amino acids. The ends lost 3 bases at V and 4 bases at J; junction bases unmatched: 3. Germline CDR1 is KGHSH and CDR2 is LQKENI. CDR3 region: CASSPGTGGADTQYF. As DNA, the CDR3 is TGTGCCAGCTCACCCGGGACAGGGGGAGCAGATACGCAGTATTTT.

The chain has TRBV5-1 and TRBJ2-1; D possibly corresponds to TRBD1 (5 bases). The V end lost 4 bases, the J end lost 1 base, and 12 bases lay between the germline ends. The V gene's germline CDR1 is SGHRS and CDR2 YFSETQ. The CDR3 runs to 15 residues. CDR3 sequence (DNA): TGCGCCAGCAGCCGAATAGGGGTTTCCTACAATGAGCAGTTCTTC. It translates to CASSRIGVSYNEQFF. Supplemented by reference TRBV5-1 and TRBJ2-1, the full variable domain reads KAGVTQTPRYLIKTRGQQVTLSCSPISGHRSVSWYQQTPGQGLQFLFEYFSETQRNKGNFPGRFSGRQFSNSRSEMNVSTLELGDSALYLCASSRIGVSYNEQFFGPGTRLTVL.

This clonotype was observed a few times. The V gene is TRBV6-2 or TRBV6-3, the J gene TRBJ2-1; 8 nucleotides line up with TRBD1. V dropped 6 bases and J dropped 12; count of bases not matched to a gene: 7. The CDR3 has 12 amino acids. Per the germline V gene, CDR1 is MNHEY and CDR2 is SVGEGT. The CDR3, as DNA: TGTGCCAGCAGCTTGACAGGGGTTGGGCAGTTCTTC. This codes for CASSLTGVGQFF.

This clonotype was seen at least ten times. This chain connects TRBV7-2 to TRBJ2-4; weak D call: TRBD2 (5 bases). Germline values: CDR1 SGHTA, CDR2 FQGNSA. The V and J ends lost 2 bases and 2 bases respectively, with 7 bases between them. CDR3 length: 14 amino acids. This CDR3 reads CASSLQRPKNIQYF. DNA of the CDR3: TGTGCCAGCAGCTTACAGCGGCCCAAAAACATTCAGTACTTC. Looking up the rest from reference TRBV7-2 and TRBJ2-4 gives the full variable domain: GAGVSQSPSNKVTEKGKDVELRCDPISGHTALYWYRQSLGQGLEFLIYFQGNSAPDKSGLPSDRFSAERTGGSVSTLTIQRTQQEDSAVYLCASSLQRPKNIQYFGAGTRLSVL.